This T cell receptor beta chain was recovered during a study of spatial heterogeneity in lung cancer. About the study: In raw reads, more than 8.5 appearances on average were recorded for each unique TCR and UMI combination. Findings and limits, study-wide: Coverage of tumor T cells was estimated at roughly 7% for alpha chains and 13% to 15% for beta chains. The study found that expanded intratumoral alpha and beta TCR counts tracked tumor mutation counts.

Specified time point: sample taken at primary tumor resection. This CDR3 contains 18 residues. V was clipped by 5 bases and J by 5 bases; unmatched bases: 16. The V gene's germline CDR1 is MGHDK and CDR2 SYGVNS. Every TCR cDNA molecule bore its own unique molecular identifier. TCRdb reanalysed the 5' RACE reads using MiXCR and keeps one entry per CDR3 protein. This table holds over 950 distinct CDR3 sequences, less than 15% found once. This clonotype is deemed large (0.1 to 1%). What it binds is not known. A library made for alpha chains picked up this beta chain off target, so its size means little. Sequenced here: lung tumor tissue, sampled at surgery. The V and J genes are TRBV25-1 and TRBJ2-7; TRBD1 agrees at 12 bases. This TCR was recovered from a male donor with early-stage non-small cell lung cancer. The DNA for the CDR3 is TGTGCCAGCAGTAGGAGGGGACAGGGGGCTAGAGGAAGAAACGAGCAGTACTTC. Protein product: CASSRRGQGARGRNEQYF.